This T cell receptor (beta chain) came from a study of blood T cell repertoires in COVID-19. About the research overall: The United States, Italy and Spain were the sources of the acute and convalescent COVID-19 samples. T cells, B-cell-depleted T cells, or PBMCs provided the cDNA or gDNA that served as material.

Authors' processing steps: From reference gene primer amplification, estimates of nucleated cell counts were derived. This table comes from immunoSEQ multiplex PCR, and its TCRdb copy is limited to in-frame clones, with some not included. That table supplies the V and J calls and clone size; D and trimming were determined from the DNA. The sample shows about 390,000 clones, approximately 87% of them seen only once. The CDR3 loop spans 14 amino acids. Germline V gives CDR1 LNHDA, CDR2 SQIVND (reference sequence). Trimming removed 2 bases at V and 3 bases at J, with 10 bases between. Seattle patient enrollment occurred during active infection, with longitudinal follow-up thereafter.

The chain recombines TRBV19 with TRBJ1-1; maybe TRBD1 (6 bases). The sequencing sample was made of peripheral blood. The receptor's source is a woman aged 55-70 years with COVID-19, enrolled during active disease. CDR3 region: CASSIKGEYTEAFF. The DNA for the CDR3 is TGTGCCAGTAGTATAAAGGGGGAGTACACTGAAGCTTTCTTT. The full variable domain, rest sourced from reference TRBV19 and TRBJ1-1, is DGGITQSPKYLFRKEGQNVTLSCEQNLNHDAMYWYRQDPGQGLRLIYYSQIVNDFQKGDIAEGYSVSREKKESFPLTVTSAQKNPTAFYLCASSIKGEYTEAFFGQGTRLTVV.